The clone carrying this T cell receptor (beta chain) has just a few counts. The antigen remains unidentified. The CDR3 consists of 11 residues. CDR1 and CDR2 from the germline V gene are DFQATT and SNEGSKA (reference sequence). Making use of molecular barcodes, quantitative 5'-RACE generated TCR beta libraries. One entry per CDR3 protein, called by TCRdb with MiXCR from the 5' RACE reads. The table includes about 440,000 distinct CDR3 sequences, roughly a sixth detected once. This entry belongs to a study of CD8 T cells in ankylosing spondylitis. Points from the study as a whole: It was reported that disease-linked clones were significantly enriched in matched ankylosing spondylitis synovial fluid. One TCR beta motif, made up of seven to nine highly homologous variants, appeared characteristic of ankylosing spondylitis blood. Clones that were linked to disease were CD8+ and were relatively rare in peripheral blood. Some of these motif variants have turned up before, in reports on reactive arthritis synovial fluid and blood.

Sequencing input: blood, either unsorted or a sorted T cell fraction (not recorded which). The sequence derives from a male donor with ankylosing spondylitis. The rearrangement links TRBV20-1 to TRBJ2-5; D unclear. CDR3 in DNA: TGCAGCCTACTGGGCACGGAGACCCAGTACTTC. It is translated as CSLLGTETQYF.